This TCR beta chain was sequenced in a study of blood T cell repertoires in COVID-19 (TCRdb year 2020). Regarding the research as a whole: The collaborator samples originated in the United States, Italy and Spain and spanned the acute and convalescent phases of COVID-19. Deeply sampled blood TCRbeta repertoires from subjects exposed to, actively infected with, or recovered from COVID-19 were included in the dataset. The prospective study material was composed of cDNA or gDNA derived from T cells, B-cell-depleted T cells, or PBMCs. The samples were drawn from the first 160 participants of the ongoing ImmuneRACE study and from 950 to 1,500 subjects provided by 6 global collaborators. The repertoires were made available in a free public database intended to serve as a resource for research on the immune response to SARS-CoV-2. The sample metadata nearly always contained a de-identified subject ID, COVID-19 status, age in years and sex. Where HLA class I and class II types were available, the types were taken from metadata supplied by the sample provider, not from assay-based typing.

The CDR3 goes from the cysteine to the phenylalanine over 15 residues. The retained sequence is limited to the CDR3, 45 bases, with the frame set at the first base. The germline V gene sets CDR1 to SGHTA and CDR2 to FQGNSA. V is trimmed back by 5 bases and J by 10 bases, and the junction contains 12 bases that no gene match accounts for. TCRbeta CDR3 regions were amplified from genomic DNA by means of the immunoSEQ Assay, a bias-controlled multiplex PCR. The study's own analysis went as follows. The number of nucleated cells in each sample was estimated from the amplification of reference gene primers within the assay. To quantify the absolute abundance of each unique TCRbeta CDR3 rearrangement, sequence reads were collapsed and filtered. For each sample, productive Simpson clonality was calculated as the square root of Simpson's diversity index over productive rearrangements. Not all clones reach the TCRdb copy of this immuneACCESS table, which keeps in-frame sequences only. Checked studies attribute under half of the gap to unresolved V genes and leave the rest unexplained. V and J calls plus clone size are reproduced from that table; the DNA served to infer D and trimming. Within this sample are 100,000 or so clones, with roughly 85% of them counted one time only. The biggest ten clones account for about 1.8% of the sample.

This clone appeared a single time. Its antigen remains unidentified. Within one base of it there is no much larger clone, and no base qualities were kept. The investigation overall reported the following: The quantity of clinical and demographic metadata differed by source and by participant and was supplied without curation.

Each collaborating institution followed its own protocols to collect whole blood in K2EDTA tubes. Collaborator samples were shipped for TCRbeta analysis as frozen whole blood, isolated PBMCs, or DNA extracted from either sample type. The chain joins TRBV7-2 to TRBJ2-1; 9 bases in the middle match TRBD1. The TCR was taken from a woman in her seventies with active or convalescent COVID-19. The sequenced sample was peripheral blood. The sequenced DNA is TGTGCCAGCAGCCCCACCGGGACAGGGTTGCCGGAGCAGTTCTTC. Translation gives CASSPTGTGLPEQFF.